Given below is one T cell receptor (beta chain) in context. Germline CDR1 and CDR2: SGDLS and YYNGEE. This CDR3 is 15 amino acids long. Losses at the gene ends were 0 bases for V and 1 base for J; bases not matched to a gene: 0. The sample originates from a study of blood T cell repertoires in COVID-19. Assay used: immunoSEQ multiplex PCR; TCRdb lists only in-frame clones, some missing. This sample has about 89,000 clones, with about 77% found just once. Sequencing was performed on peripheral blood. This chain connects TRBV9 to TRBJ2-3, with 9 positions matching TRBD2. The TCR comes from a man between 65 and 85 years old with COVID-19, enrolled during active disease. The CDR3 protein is CASSVGTSGTDTQYF. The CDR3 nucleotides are TGTGCCAGCAGCGTAGGGACTAGCGGCACAGATACGCAGTATTTT.